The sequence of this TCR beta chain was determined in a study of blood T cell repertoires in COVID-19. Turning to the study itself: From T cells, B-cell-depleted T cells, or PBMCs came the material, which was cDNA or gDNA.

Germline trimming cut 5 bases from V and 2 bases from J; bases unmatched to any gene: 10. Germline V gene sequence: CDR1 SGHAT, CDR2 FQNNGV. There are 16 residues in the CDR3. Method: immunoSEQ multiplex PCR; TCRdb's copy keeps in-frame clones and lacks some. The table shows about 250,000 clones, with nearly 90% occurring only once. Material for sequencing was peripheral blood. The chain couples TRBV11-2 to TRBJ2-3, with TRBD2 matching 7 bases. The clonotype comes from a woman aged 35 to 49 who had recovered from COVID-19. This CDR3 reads CASSNPAGTYTDTQYF. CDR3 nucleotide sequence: TGTGCCAGCAGCAATCCAGCGGGGACCTACACAGATACGCAGTATTTT.